This TCR beta chain was sequenced in a study of T cell responses to AZD1222 COVID-19 vaccine. Background on the study: Investigators merged groups given second doses at roughly 4 or roughly 12 weeks. Study-level results: At study baseline, merely a handful of AZD1222 recipients were seropositive. Repertoires were obtained solely post-peak T cell response.

Libraries were prepared by immunoSEQ multiplex PCR; TCRdb keeps only in-frame clonotypes and omits some of them. This sample has about 73,000 clones, with 70% to 90% found just once. This CDR3 is built from 15 residues. In germline, CDR1 is SGHVS, CDR2 FQNEAQ. Trimming at V came to 1 base and at J to 6 bases, leaving 2 bases not matched to a gene. This clone has only one observation. The antigen remains undetermined. This receptor was obtained from an adult in good health. The chain links TRBV7-8 to TRBJ2-1; 11 bases agree with TRBD2. The source material was peripheral blood, sampled on day 0 of AZD1222 vaccination. CDR3 bases: TGTGCCAGCAGCTTAGTAGCGGGAGGGGGCAATGAGCAGTTCTTC. This sequence encodes CASSLVAGGGNEQFF. Full variable domain (rest looked up from reference TRBV7-8 and TRBJ2-1): GAGVSQSPRYKVAKRGQDVALRCDPISGHVSLFWYQQALGQGPEFLTYFQNEAQLDKSGLPSDRFFAERPEGSVSTLKIQRTQQEDSAVYLCASSLVAGGGNEQFFGPGTRLTVL.